These 16 T cell receptor beta chains originate from one sample sequenced in a study of blood T cell repertoires in COVID-19. Generated by immunoSEQ multiplex PCR, the TCRdb table keeps only in-frame clones and is missing some. Of over 200,000 clones in the sample, nearly 85% were seen once. The sample was peripheral blood. These receptors all come from a woman in her twenties or thirties with COVID-19, enrolled during active disease.

A few counts support this clone. J is TRBJ2-7 and V is TRBV7-2; TRBD2 aligns across 8 bases. V shed 6 bases, J shed 5 bases, and the junction held 9 bases outside the gene matches. The CDR3 has 14 amino acids. Germline assignment: CDR1 SGHTA and CDR2 FQGNSA. CDR3 nucleotide sequence: TGTGCCAGCAGTTTAAGCGGGAGAGGCGACGAGCAGTACTTC. It is translated as CASSLSGRGDEQYF.

This clone was counted once. The J gene is TRBJ2-2, the V gene TRBV15; D is uncertain. The V end lost 0 bases, the J end lost 4 bases, and 9 bases lay between the germline ends. This CDR3 has 15 amino acids. CDR1 is LNHNV and CDR2 is YYDKDF in the germline V gene (reference sequence). CDR3: CATSRDGQTTGELFF. As DNA, the CDR3 is TGTGCCACCAGCAGAGATGGGCAGACCACCGGGGAGCTGTTTTTT.

The table lists this clone with a few counts. This sequence joins TRBV16 and TRBJ2-2; tentatively, D is TRBD2 (6 bases). The CDR3 sequence is 13 residues long. CDR1 is KGHSY and CDR2 is FQNENV in the germline V gene. V lost 4 bases to trimming and J lost 7 bases, with 10 bases between them. CDR3 in DNA: TGTGCCAGCAGCCCCGGGACTGGCGGGGAGCTGTTTTTT. Translated: CASSPGTGGELFF.

The chain links TRBV12-3 or TRBV12-4 to TRBJ2-1, with 8 nucleotides matching TRBD2. This CDR3 region has 11 residues. J was trimmed by 10 bases and V by 5 bases; bases with no gene match: 1. In nucleotides, the CDR3 is TGTGCCAGCAGTACGGGGGGGGAGCAGTTCTTC. Translating it yields CASSTGGEQFF.

The V and J genes are TRBV27 and TRBJ2-3; weak D call: TRBD1 (6 bases). Germline values: CDR1 MNHEY, CDR2 SMNVEV (reference sequence). The CDR3 spans 14 residues. V dropped 4 bases and J dropped 6 bases, with 14 bases sitting between them. Written as DNA, the CDR3 is TGTGCCAGCAGTTCCCTCAGGGGTGGCGATACGCAGTATTTT. This codes for CASSSLRGGDTQYF.

The V call is TRBV11-1, the J call TRBJ2-7; 11 bases fit TRBD2. The V segment lost 3 bases and the J segment 4 bases; nucleotides outside the gene matches: 2. Germline CDR1 and CDR2: SGHAT and FQDESV (reference sequence). This CDR3 has 14 amino acids. DNA for the CDR3: TGTGCCAGCAGCTTGGGACTAGCGGAATACGAGCAGTACTTC. As protein: CASSLGLAEYEQYF.

The V and J genes are TRBV28 and TRBJ1-5, with a tentative D call TRBD1 (6 bases). From germline, CDR1 is MDHEN and CDR2 SYDVKM. V was pared by 1 base and J by 0 bases, with 10 bases between. This CDR3 contains 16 residues. CDR3 sequence: CASSLLQGNSNQPQHF. The CDR3 nucleotides are TGTGCCAGCAGTTTATTACAGGGCAATAGCAATCAGCCCCAGCATTTT.

The rearrangement links TRBV3-1 (or the pseudogene TRBV3-2) to TRBJ1-4; D is perhaps TRBD1 (5 bases). This CDR3 contains 14 residues. V was shortened by 4 bases and J by 7 bases, with 13 bases between the two germline ends. Germline loops: CDR1 LGHDT, CDR2 YNNKEL (reference sequence). The CDR3 loop is CASSRPRVGEKLFF. CDR3 DNA sequence: TGTGCCAGCAGCCGGCCCAGGGTTGGTGAAAAACTGTTTTTT.

V is TRBV19 and J is TRBJ2-7; 7 nucleotides match TRBD1. Losses at the gene ends were 5 bases for V and 1 base for J; bases not matched to a gene: 8. CDR3 length equals 15 residues. The germline V gene encodes CDR1 LNHDA and CDR2 SQIVND (reference sequence). The CDR3 spells CASSQQGEISYEQYF. CDR3 DNA: TGTGCCAGTAGTCAGCAGGGGGAGATATCCTACGAGCAGTACTTC. The full variable domain, its missing parts supplied by reference TRBV19 and TRBJ2-7, is DGGITQSPKYLFRKEGQNVTLSCEQNLNHDAMYWYRQDPGQGLRLIYYSQIVNDFQKGDIAEGYSVSREKKESFPLTVTSAQKNPTAFYLCASSQQGEISYEQYFGPGTRLTVT.

The V gene is TRBV6-5, the J gene TRBJ2-5; the match to TRBD1 covers 12 bases. The germline CDR1 and CDR2 sequences are MNHEY and SVGAGI. The junction had 7 bases not matched to a gene; V was cut back by 6 bases and J by 5 bases. This CDR3 spans 15 amino acids. The CDR3, as DNA: TGTGCCAGCAGCGAGGGGACAGGGGGCGGGGAGACCCAGTACTTC. Translation gives CASSEGTGGGETQYF.

The chain couples TRBV5-4 to TRBJ1-1; the D gene is possibly TRBD1 (6 bases). The CDR3 totals 15 residues. Germline V gene data show CDR1 as SGHNT and CDR2 as YYREEE (reference sequence). V lost 4 bases to trimming and J lost 1 base, with 14 bases between them. CDR3 in amino acids: CASSITGSANTEAFF. DNA for the CDR3: TGTGCCAGCAGCATAACAGGGTCGGCGAACACTGAAGCTTTCTTT.

This chain links TRBV7-8 with TRBJ2-1; D possibly corresponds to TRBD2 (6 bases). With 0 bases removed from V and 9 bases from J, the gap between germline ends came to 9 bases. The germline gives CDR1 SGHVS, CDR2 FQNEAQ. The CDR3 runs 13 residues. The DNA for the CDR3 is TGTGCCAGCAGCTTAGCGACTAGAAGTGAGCAGTTCTTC. This gives the protein CASSLATRSEQFF. The full variable domain, rest sourced from reference TRBV7-8 and TRBJ2-1, is GAGVSQSPRYKVAKRGQDVALRCDPISGHVSLFWYQQALGQGPEFLTYFQNEAQLDKSGLPSDRFFAERPEGSVSTLKIQRTQQEDSAVYLCASSLATRSEQFFGPGTRLTVL.

In this sample, this clone turned up a few times. The CDR3: CASSDGGGASDTQYF. In nucleotides, the CDR3 is TGTGCCAGCAGTGATGGCGGGGGGGCTTCAGATACGCAGTATTTT. The rearrangement uses TRBV6-4 and TRBJ2-3; 9 nucleotides agree with TRBD2. Germline V gene lookup returns CDR1 MRHNA and CDR2 SNTAGT. This CDR3 region has 15 residues. Trimming removed 3 bases from V and 4 bases from J; junction bases left unmatched: 5.

The chain has TRBV30 and TRBJ2-7; 8 bases map to TRBD2. Trimming at V came to 3 bases and at J to 7 bases, leaving 11 bases not matched to a gene. The CDR3 spans 14 residues. Looked up from germline, CDR1 is GTSNPN and CDR2 is SVGIG (reference sequence). Here the CDR3 reads CAWRKTSAAGEQYF. In DNA, the CDR3 is TGTGCCTGGAGAAAGACTAGCGCTGCCGGAGAGCAGTACTTC.

The chain uses TRBV5-1 and TRBJ2-5, with no clear D. CDR3 size: 12 residues. Germline V gene sequence: CDR1 SGHRS, CDR2 YFSETQ. The V end was cut by 3 bases, the J end by 0 bases, with 3 bases between. CDR3 residues: CASSSYQETQYF. The CDR3 DNA reads TGCGCCAGCAGCTCGTACCAAGAGACCCAGTACTTC.

V and J are TRBV27 and TRBJ1-5; no reliable D call. Germline-derived CDR1 and CDR2 are MNHEY and SMNVEV (reference sequence). V lost 2 bases and J 0 bases, leaving 5 bases between the germline ends. This CDR3 comprises 14 residues. CDR3 nucleotide sequence: TGTGCCAGCAGTTTAGCGTATAGCAATCAGCCCCAGCATTTT. It encodes CASSLAYSNQPQHF.